This TCR beta chain was captured in a study of identical twins. CDR3 length: 14 amino acids. Germline V gives CDR1 MNHNS, CDR2 SASEGT. V lost 6 bases and J lost 2, with 14 bases in between. Overall study results and limits: Twin-shared out-of-frame alpha sequences were enriched for low generation probability.

Via MiXCR, TCRdb re-called the 5' RACE reads, giving one row per CDR3 protein. The sample has roughly 750,000 distinct CDR3 sequences, around 21% seen once. In the case of this clonotype: The target antigen is unknown.

These data were also reused for a study on T cells expressing NK-cell markers.

Material for sequencing was PBMCs. The chain is built from TRBV6-1 and TRBJ2-7; the D is unclear. The clonotype originates from a woman under 30 in good health. CDR3 nucleotides: TGTGCCAGCAGCCCAGCACCTATACCCTACGAGCAGTACTTC. Protein: CASSPAPIPYEQYF.